What follows are 23 T cell receptor beta chains derived from one specimen sequenced in a study of beta chain features in type 1 diabetes. General study results and limits: A moderate, significant TCRB CDR3 shortening appeared in type 1 diabetes across four CD4+ subsets.

Their antigens are not known. As every portion of the isolated RNA was reverse transcribed, the sequencing read expressed TCRB transcripts. The protocol was immunoSEQ multiplex PCR, while the TCRdb copy is restricted to in-frame clones and leaves out a portion. The sample includes 600,000 or so clones, under 15% of them seen just once. Source material: naive CD4+ T cells from blood. These receptors originate from a man aged 30 to 45 with type 1 diabetes.

The chain couples TRBV15 to TRBJ1-2; TRBD1 agrees at 7 bases. CDR1 LNHNV and CDR2 YYDKDF come from the germline V gene (reference sequence). Trimming cost V 0 bases and J 5 bases; bases outside gene matches: 9. The CDR3 consists of 16 residues. In DNA, the CDR3 is TGTGCCACCAGCAGAGATCAGAGCAACAGGGGTTATGGCTACACCTTC. Encoded protein: CATSRDQSNRGYGYTF.

In this sample, this clone turned up a few times. The genes are TRBV23-1 and TRBJ2-7, with D perhaps matching TRBD2 (6 bases). TRBV23-1 is marked as an open reading frame, function uncertain. The V gene lost 8 bases and the J gene lost 7 bases, with 18 bases spanning the gap. The CDR3 totals 13 residues. The chain's CDR3 is CASRPLDREEQYF. CDR3 bases: TGCGCCAGCCGTCCCTTGGACCGGGAGGAGCAGTACTTC.

This rearrangement joins TRBV5-1 to TRBJ2-1, with 13 bases fitting TRBD2. Trimming at V came to 1 base and at J to 5 bases, leaving 15 bases not matched to a gene. CDR1 SGHRS and CDR2 YFSETQ come from the germline V gene. This CDR3 is 20 amino acids long. Written as DNA, the CDR3 is TGCGCCAGCAGCTTGCGCCCCGGGACTAGCGGGAAATTCTTAAACAATGAGCAGTTCTTC. As protein: CASSLRPGTSGKFLNNEQFF.

This clone has more than one count but fewer than ten. Sequence at one end of the junction differs from germline and may be a read error. The chain has TRBV7-3 and TRBJ2-5; 9 bases fit TRBD1. CDR1 is SGHTA and CDR2 is FQGTGA in the germline V gene. The CDR3 runs 14 residues. In DNA, the CDR3 is TGTGCCAGCAGCATAACAGGGGGCGCGGAGACCCAGTACTTC. As protein: CASSITGGAETQYF.

The sample holds a few counts of this clone. The CDR3 sequence: CASSQDPGHHGYTF. The CDR3 DNA is TGTGCCAGCAGCCAAGACCCGGGACACCATGGCTACACCTTC. This chain connects TRBV9 to TRBJ1-2, with D possibly being TRBD1 (6 bases). In germline, CDR1 is SGDLS, CDR2 YYNGEE. Trimming shortened V by 4 bases and J by 6 bases, and 16 bases separated the two germline ends. There are 14 residues in the CDR3.

The chain employs TRBV7-2 and TRBJ2-5; D may be TRBD1 (5 bases). The length of the CDR3 is 14 residues. Germline V gene sequence: CDR1 SGHTA, CDR2 FQGNSA. V lost 5 bases to trimming and J lost 4 bases, with 14 bases between them. The CDR3 reads CASSPITGGETQYF. CDR3 DNA sequence: TGTGCCAGCAGCCCGATCACAGGCGGAGAGACCCAGTACTTC.

The rearrangement uses TRBV19 and TRBJ2-7; 7 nucleotides line up with TRBD2. CDR1 and CDR2 from the germline V gene are LNHDA and SQIVND (reference sequence). The CDR3 loop spans 12 amino acids. The V gene end was trimmed by 8 bases and the J gene end by 0 bases; junction bases not matched to a gene: 1. The CDR3 loop is CASRDYSYEQYF. The DNA for the CDR3 is TGTGCCAGTCGGGACTACTCCTACGAGCAGTACTTC.

The chain joins TRBV5-1 to TRBJ1-6, with TRBD1 matching 10 bases. After removal of 4 bases from V and 7 bases from J, the junction contained 5 bases not matched to a gene. The length of the CDR3 is 15 residues. Germline lookup yields CDR1 SGHRS and CDR2 YFSETQ. CDR3 sequence reads: CASSTGTGENSPLHF. As DNA, the CDR3 is TGCGCCAGCAGCACGGGGACAGGGGAAAATTCACCCCTCCACTTT. The entire variable domain, with the rest obtained from reference TRBV5-1 and TRBJ1-6, is as follows: KAGVTQTPRYLIKTRGQQVTLSCSPISGHRSVSWYQQTPGQGLQFLFEYFSETQRNKGNFPGRFSGRQFSNSRSEMNVSTLELGDSALYLCASSTGTGENSPLHFGNGTRLTVT.

This rearrangement joins TRBV4-3 to TRBJ1-1; D not certain. Trimming shortened V by 0 bases and J by 6 bases, and 14 bases separated the two germline ends. The CDR3 is 15 residues long. Germline values: CDR1 LGHNA, CDR2 YSLEER. The CDR3 protein is CASSQDIRPGAEAFF. The CDR3 DNA sequence: TGCGCCAGCAGCCAAGATATCAGACCAGGAGCTGAAGCTTTCTTT.

This clone was seen only a few times. The chain carries TRBV6-6 and TRBJ2-7; 11 bases line up with TRBD1. Looked up from germline, CDR1 is MNHNY and CDR2 is SVGAGI (reference sequence). The CDR3 consists of 14 residues. With 4 bases clipped from V and 7 bases from J, the junction kept 6 bases outside the gene matches. CDR3 coding DNA: TGTGCCAGCAGTTGGACAGGGGGCTCTGAAGAGCAGTACTTC. Its translation: CASSWTGGSEEQYF.

A few counts support this clone. This chain links TRBV5-1 with TRBJ2-3; unclear D gene. CDR1 and CDR2 from the germline V gene are SGHRS and YFSETQ. V lost 2 bases and J 0 bases, leaving 7 bases between the germline ends. The CDR3 sequence is 14 residues long. Here the CDR3 reads CASSLSDSTDTQYF. The DNA for the CDR3 is TGCGCCAGCAGCTTATCGGACAGCACAGATACGCAGTATTTT.

This clone was counted only a few times. The V call is TRBV5-1, the J call TRBJ2-5, with no clear D. This CDR3 region has 16 residues. CDR1 is SGHRS, CDR2 YFSETQ, per germline. The V gene lost 4 bases and the J gene lost 5 bases, with 21 bases spanning the gap. The CDR3 bases are TGCGCCAGCAGCATGGGGTCCGGAGCCTCAACCGAGACCCAGTACTTC. It is translated as CASSMGSGASTETQYF.

The chain employs TRBV27 and TRBJ2-2; D remains unclear. Germline lookup yields CDR1 MNHEY and CDR2 SMNVEV (reference sequence). The CDR3 contains 12 residues. V shed 6 bases and J shed 6 bases, with 8 bases lying between them. Written as DNA, the CDR3 is TGTGCCAGCAGGGATAGGGCCGGGGAGCTGTTTTTT. This gives the protein CASRDRAGELFF.

The rearrangement joins TRBV30 to TRBJ2-5, with 10 positions matching TRBD1. Germline CDR1 GTSNPN, CDR2 SVGIG (reference sequence). With 4 bases clipped from V and 5 bases from J, the junction kept 7 bases outside the gene matches. CDR3 size: 14 residues. This CDR3 reads CAWTRQGAGETQYF. In DNA, the CDR3 is TGTGCCTGGACCCGACAGGGGGCTGGGGAGACCCAGTACTTC.

This clone was seen more than once but under ten times. For the CDR3, the DNA is TGTGCCAGCAGCTCCCGCCCGAATGAAAAACTGTTTTTT. It encodes CASSSRPNEKLFF. This chain joins TRBV13 and TRBJ1-4, with no clear D. Germline lookup yields CDR1 PRHDT and CDR2 FYEKMQ (reference sequence). V was trimmed by 4 bases and J by 5 bases, leaving 8 bases between them. The CDR3 covers 13 residues.

The chain recombines TRBV29-1 with TRBJ2-5; D gene unclear. Deletions cut 4 bases from V and 1 base from J, with 13 bases between. The CDR3 is 14 amino acids. Germline CDR1 and CDR2: SQVTM and ANQGSEA. This CDR3 reads CSVAPRQLQETQYF. CDR3 nucleotides: TGCAGCGTTGCACCCCGACAACTCCAAGAGACCCAGTACTTC.

This clone was observed a few times. This chain links TRBV9 with TRBJ1-2; the D is unclear. Trimming took off 0 bases at V and 3 bases at J, with 18 bases between the two ends. The CDR3 spans 17 residues. The germline gives CDR1 SGDLS, CDR2 YYNGEE. CDR3: CASSVGLGPTGHYGYTF. The CDR3 nucleotides read TGTGCCAGCAGCGTAGGTCTCGGTCCTACGGGTCACTATGGCTACACCTTC. The full variable domain, with the rest looked up from reference TRBV9 and TRBJ1-2, is DSGVTQTPKHLITATGQRVTLRCSPRSGDLSVYWYQQSLDQGLQFLIQYYNGEERAKGNILERFSAQQFPDLHSELNLSSLELGDSALYFCASSVGLGPTGHYGYTFGSGTRLTVV.

The rearrangement links TRBV15 to TRBJ2-1; no reliable D call. CDR1 and CDR2 (germline): LNHNV, YYDKDF (reference sequence). V lost 1 base and J lost 6, with 10 bases in between. This CDR3 has 14 amino acids. CDR3 sequence (DNA): TGTGCCACCAGCAGAGGGGGATCCGTCAATGAGCAGTTCTTC. Protein sequence: CATSRGGSVNEQFF.

The chain has TRBV28 and TRBJ2-2; 7 bases are shared with TRBD1. The CDR3 totals 15 residues. Losses at the gene ends were 6 bases for V and 5 bases for J; bases not matched to a gene: 9. Germline V gene data show CDR1 as MDHEN and CDR2 as SYDVKM. Here the CDR3 DNA reads TGTGCCAGCAGACCGGGACAGCTGGGTACCGGGGAGCTGTTTTTT. As protein: CASRPGQLGTGELFF.

The V call is TRBV4-2, the J call TRBJ1-3; TRBD1 is a possible D gene (6 bases). V dropped 1 base and J dropped 0 bases, with 7 bases sitting between them. Germline assignment: CDR1 LGHNA and CDR2 YNFKEQ. The CDR3 totals 15 residues. This CDR3 reads CASSQGDNSGNTIYF. As DNA, the CDR3 is TGTGCCAGCAGCCAAGGGGACAACTCTGGAAACACCATATATTTT.

There are a few counts of this clone. The CDR3 nucleotides are TGTGCCAGCAGTTTCCACCCAGCGAACACCGGGGAGCTGTTTTTT. Protein product: CASSFHPANTGELFF. The V call is TRBV27, the J call TRBJ2-2; no reliable D call. CDR1 is MNHEY and CDR2 is SMNVEV in the germline V gene (reference sequence). There are 15 residues in the CDR3. Trimming pared 3 bases from V and 0 bases from J, leaving 8 bases between.

The chain recombines TRBV6-5 with TRBJ2-1; D is possibly TRBD1 (6 bases). Germline-derived CDR1 and CDR2 are MNHEY and SVGAGI. Trimming cost V 2 bases and J 8 bases, with 13 bases left between them. CDR3 length: 14 residues. CDR3 sequence reads: CASSYPGQWDEQFF. CDR3 coding DNA: TGTGCCAGCAGTTACCCGGGACAATGGGATGAGCAGTTCTTC.

The sample holds a few counts of this clone. CDR3 sequence reads: CASNNPGSFEEQYF. In DNA, the CDR3 is TGTGCCAGCAATAACCCGGGATCCTTCGAAGAGCAGTACTTC. The chain couples TRBV6-5 to TRBJ2-7; D possibly corresponds to TRBD2 (5 bases). The length of the CDR3 is 14 residues. Germline V gene sequence: CDR1 MNHEY, CDR2 SVGAGI. With 7 bases removed from V and 7 bases from J, the gap between germline ends came to 20 bases.